A single TCR beta chain is shown here with its context. What it binds is not known. This sample was included in a study of cytomegalovirus exposure and HLA in healthy donors. Turning to the study itself: When 398 donors were genotyped, roughly 78% of them were found to fall in the Caucasian-associated ancestry cluster.

Trimming shortened V by 0 bases and J by 0 bases, and 9 bases separated the two germline ends. Germline values: CDR1 SEHNR, CDR2 FQNEAQ (reference sequence). The CDR3 is made up of 15 amino acids. The PCR contained 60 Vbeta and 13 Jbeta primers. TCRdb's table, derived via immunoSEQ multiplex PCR, lists solely in-frame clones and lacks some. Of more than 100,000 clones listed, roughly 80% were seen once; the top ten hold more than 0.2%. Study observations and caveats: Under in vitro conditions, three CMV-associated chains were confirmed as specific for CMV antigens.

Unrecorded immune exposure was likely among donors, who were nominally healthy when sampled. Sequences were obtained from PBMCs. The genes are TRBV7-9 and TRBJ2-7, with D tentatively TRBD1 (5 bases). The source is a man between 45 and 60 years old in good health and CMV-seronegative. CDR3 residues: CASSLAGLHSYEQYF. The CDR3 bases are TGTGCCAGCAGCTTAGCGGGGCTACACTCCTACGAGCAGTACTTC.